This T cell receptor beta chain was profiled in a study of CD8 T cells in Susac syndrome. Germline V lookup: CDR1 GTSNPN, CDR2 SVGIG (reference sequence). This CDR3 is 15 amino acids long. V was clipped by 3 bases and J by 2 bases, with 17 bases between them. The authors reverse transcribed about 0.45 to 1 ug RNA with random hexamers. MiXCR, run by TCRdb on the immunoSEQ multiplex PCR reads, gives a single entry per CDR3 protein. The repertoire holds 51,000 or so distinct CDR3 sequences, with roughly 93% as singletons. This TCR was sampled from a human donor in good health. The chain links TRBV30 to TRBJ2-7; the D is unclear. The sample taken for sequencing was CD8+ T cells from PBMCs. DNA of the CDR3: TGTGCCTGGAGCCCTAAGACGCTTGTCACCTACGAGCAGTACTTC. Translated: CAWSPKTLVTYEQYF.